The 8 T cell receptor beta chains in this list originate from one sample, sequenced in a study of blood T cell repertoires in COVID-19. Here immunoSEQ multiplex PCR was the method, and the copy in TCRdb shows in-frame clones only, minus some. The sample records over 200,000 clones, 81% being singletons. The sequenced sample consisted of PBMCs or T cells enriched from blood (not recorded which). These receptors were collected from a woman in her forties or fifties with acute COVID-19.

The chain links TRBV11-2 to TRBJ2-1; TRBD2 agrees at 10 bases. V lost 5 bases to trimming and J lost 4 bases; unmatched junction nucleotides: 5. CDR3 length: 15 amino acids. Germline CDR1 reads SGHAT; CDR2 reads FQNNGV. CDR3 nucleotides: TGTGCCAGCAGCCCGGGACTAGCGATTTACAATGAGCAGTTCTTC. This translates into CASSPGLAIYNEQFF.

The chain uses TRBV14 and TRBJ2-2; D is possibly TRBD1 (6 bases). The CDR3 covers 16 residues. Trimming shortened V by 4 bases and J by 3 bases, and 15 bases separated the two germline ends. Germline V gene sequence: CDR1 SGHDN, CDR2 FVKESK. CDR3 region: CASSPLGQTYTGELFF. In DNA form, the CDR3 reads TGTGCCAGCAGCCCATTAGGACAGACTTACACCGGGGAGCTGTTTTTT.

The rearrangement joins TRBV9 to TRBJ2-1; D might be TRBD1 (5 bases). Between the trimmed V and J ends, which lost 6 bases and 10 bases, there was a span of 20 bases. Germline-derived CDR1 and CDR2 are SGDLS and YYNGEE. This CDR3 spans 14 amino acids. CDR3 protein: CASNKDERGAEQFF. In nucleotides, the CDR3 is TGTGCCAGCAACAAGGACGAAAGGGGCGCCGAGCAGTTCTTC.

The CDR3 nucleotides read TGTGCCAGCAGCCAAACCGGGACAGGGGGCGGCTACACCTTC. Translation gives CASSQTGTGGGYTF. The rearrangement links TRBV7-2 to TRBJ1-2, with TRBD1 matching 12 bases. The V segment lost 5 bases and the J segment 8 bases; nucleotides outside the gene matches: 6. Germline V gene sequence: CDR1 SGHTA, CDR2 FQGNSA. The length of the CDR3 is 14 residues.

CDR3: CASKLAGGSNEKLFF. In DNA form, the CDR3 reads TGTGCCAGCAAGTTAGCTGGGGGCTCCAATGAAAAACTGTTTTTT. V and J are TRBV19 and TRBJ1-4, with D possibly being TRBD1 (6 bases). V lost 9 bases to trimming and J lost 5 bases, with 19 bases between them. The CDR3 totals 15 residues. Germline-derived CDR1 and CDR2 are LNHDA and SQIVND (reference sequence).

The chain uses TRBV5-6 and TRBJ2-2; possible D gene TRBD1, 5 bases. V was cut by 3 bases and J by 1 base, with 7 bases left in between. The CDR3 runs 14 residues. Germline V gene data show CDR1 as SGHDT and CDR2 as YYEEEE. CDR3 sequence (DNA): TGTGCCAGCAGCTCGGACATGAACACCGGGGAGCTGTTTTTT. Translated: CASSSDMNTGELFF.

The chain has TRBV30 and TRBJ1-5; weak D call: TRBD1 (6 bases). With 5 bases removed from V and 2 bases from J, the gap between germline ends came to 16 bases. The CDR3 covers 15 residues. Germline assignment: CDR1 GTSNPN and CDR2 SVGIG (reference sequence). In nucleotides, the CDR3 is TGTGCCTGGTCTTCGGTGGGGGGGCGCAATCAGCCCCAGCATTTT. Amino acid sequence: CAWSSVGGRNQPQHF.

This chain links TRBV27 with TRBJ2-7, with D tentatively TRBD2 (5 bases). Trimming left V 3 bases short and J 6 bases short, with 15 bases between. Germline V lookup: CDR1 MNHEY, CDR2 SMNVEV (reference sequence). The CDR3 spans 14 residues. The CDR3 here is CASSFRVIAGEQYF. In DNA, the CDR3 is TGTGCCAGCAGTTTCCGGGTTATCGCGGGCGAGCAGTACTTC.